Included here is one T cell receptor (beta chain) sequence, with context. In germline, CDR1 is SGDLS, CDR2 YYNGEE. Deletions cut 3 bases from V and 1 base from J, with 16 bases between. This CDR3 has 16 residues. These data originate in a study of T cell responses to AZD1222 COVID-19 vaccine. As for the study in general: Both about-4-week and about-12-week second-dose recipients were combined.

Clones were read by immunoSEQ multiplex PCR, and TCRdb kept only the in-frame ones, dropping some. The repertoire includes 85,000 to 100,000 clones, 85% to 90% of them detected once, and 9.5% to 13% sits in the top ten. Source: peripheral blood, taken on day 0 of AZD1222 vaccination. The TCR comes from an adult in good health. The chain links TRBV9 to TRBJ1-2; maybe TRBD1 (6 bases). The CDR3 spells CASSASPGALNYGYTF. CDR3 nucleotides: TGTGCCAGCAGCGCTAGTCCAGGGGCCCTTAACTATGGCTACACCTTC.